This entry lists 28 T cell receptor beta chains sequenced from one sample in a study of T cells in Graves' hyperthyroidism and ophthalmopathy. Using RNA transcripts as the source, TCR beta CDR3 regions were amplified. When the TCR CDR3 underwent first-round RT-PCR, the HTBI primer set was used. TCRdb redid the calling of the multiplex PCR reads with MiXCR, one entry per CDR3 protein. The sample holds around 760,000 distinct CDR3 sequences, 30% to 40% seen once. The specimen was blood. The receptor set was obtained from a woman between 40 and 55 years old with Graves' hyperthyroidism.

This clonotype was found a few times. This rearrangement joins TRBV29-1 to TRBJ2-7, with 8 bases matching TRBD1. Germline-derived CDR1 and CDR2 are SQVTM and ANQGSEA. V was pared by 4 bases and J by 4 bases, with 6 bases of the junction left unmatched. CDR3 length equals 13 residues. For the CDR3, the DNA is TGCAGCGTTGTTGGACAGGGACTTTACGAGCAGTACTTC. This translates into CSVVGQGLYEQYF.

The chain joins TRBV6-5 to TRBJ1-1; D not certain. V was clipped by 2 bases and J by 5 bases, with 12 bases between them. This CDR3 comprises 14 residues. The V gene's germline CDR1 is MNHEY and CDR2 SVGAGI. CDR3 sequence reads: CASSYGGYGTEAFF. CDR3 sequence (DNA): TGTGCCAGCAGTTACGGAGGGTACGGAACTGAAGCTTTCTTT.

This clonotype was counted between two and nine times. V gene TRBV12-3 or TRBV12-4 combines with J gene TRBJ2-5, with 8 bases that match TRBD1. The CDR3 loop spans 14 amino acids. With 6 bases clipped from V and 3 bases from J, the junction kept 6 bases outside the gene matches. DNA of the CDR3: TGTGCCAGCAGGTCTGGGACAGGAGAAGAGACCCAGTACTTC. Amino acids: CASRSGTGEETQYF.

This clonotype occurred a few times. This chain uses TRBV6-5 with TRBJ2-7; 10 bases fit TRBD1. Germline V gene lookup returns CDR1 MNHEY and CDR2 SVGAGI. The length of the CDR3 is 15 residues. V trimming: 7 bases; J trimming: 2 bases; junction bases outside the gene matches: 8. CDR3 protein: CASTSRDRGTYEQYF. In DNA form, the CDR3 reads TGTGCCAGCACTTCCCGGGACAGGGGAACCTACGAGCAGTACTTC.

The CDR3 DNA follows: TGTGCCACCAGTGATTTGCCTTCCCAGCGTACGAACACCGGGGAGCTGTTTTTT. It codes for CATSDLPSQRTNTGELFF. The V gene is TRBV24-1, the J gene TRBJ2-2, with D unclear. The germline V gene has CDR1 KGHDR and CDR2 SFDVKD. This CDR3 is 18 amino acids long. V lost 0 bases, J lost 0 bases, and 13 bases lay in between.

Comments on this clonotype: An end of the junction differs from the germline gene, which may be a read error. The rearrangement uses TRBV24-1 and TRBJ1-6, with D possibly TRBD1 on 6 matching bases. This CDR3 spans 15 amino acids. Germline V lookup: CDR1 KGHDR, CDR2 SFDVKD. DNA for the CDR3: TGTGCCACCAGTGCCGGGGGGCCTTATAATCCACCCCTCCACTTT. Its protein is CATSAGGPYNPPLHF.

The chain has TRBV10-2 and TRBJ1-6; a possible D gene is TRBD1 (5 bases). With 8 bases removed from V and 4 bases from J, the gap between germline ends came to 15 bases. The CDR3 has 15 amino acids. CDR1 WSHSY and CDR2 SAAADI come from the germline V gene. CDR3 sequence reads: CASGGTGAYNSPLHF. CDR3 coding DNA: TGCGCCAGCGGGGGGACTGGGGCTTATAATTCACCCCTCCACTTT.

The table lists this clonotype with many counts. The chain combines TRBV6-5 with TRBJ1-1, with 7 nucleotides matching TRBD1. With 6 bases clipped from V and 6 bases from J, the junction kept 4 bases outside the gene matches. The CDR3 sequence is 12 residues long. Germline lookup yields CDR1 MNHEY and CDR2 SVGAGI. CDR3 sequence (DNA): TGTGCCAGCAGCTATGACAGGGCTGAAGCTTTCTTT. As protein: CASSYDRAEAFF.

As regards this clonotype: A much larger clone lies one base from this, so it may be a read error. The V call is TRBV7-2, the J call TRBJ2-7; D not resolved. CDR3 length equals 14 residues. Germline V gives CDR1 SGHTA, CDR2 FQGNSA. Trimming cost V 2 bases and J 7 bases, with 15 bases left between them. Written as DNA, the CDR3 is TGTGCCAGCAGCTTATCGGACCGCCTGGGAGAGCAGTACTTC. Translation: CASSLSDRLGEQYF.

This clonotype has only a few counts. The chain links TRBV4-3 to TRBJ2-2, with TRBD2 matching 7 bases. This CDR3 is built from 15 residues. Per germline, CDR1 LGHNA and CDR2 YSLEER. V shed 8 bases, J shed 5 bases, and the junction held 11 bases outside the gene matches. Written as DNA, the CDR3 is TGCGCCAGCGGACCAGGGACTACCTATACCGGGGAGCTGTTTTTT. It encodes CASGPGTTYTGELFF.

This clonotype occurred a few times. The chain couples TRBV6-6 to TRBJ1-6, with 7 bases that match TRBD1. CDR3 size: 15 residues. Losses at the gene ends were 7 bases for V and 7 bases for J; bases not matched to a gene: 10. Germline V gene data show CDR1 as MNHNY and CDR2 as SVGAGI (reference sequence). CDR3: CASTRLTGRNSPLHF. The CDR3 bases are TGTGCCAGCACTCGCTTGACAGGGAGAAATTCACCCCTCCACTTT.

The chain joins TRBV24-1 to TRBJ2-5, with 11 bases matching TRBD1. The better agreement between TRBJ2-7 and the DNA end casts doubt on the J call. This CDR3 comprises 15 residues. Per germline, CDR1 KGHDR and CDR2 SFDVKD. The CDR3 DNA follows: TGTGCCACCAGTGAGGGGGACAGGGGGTACTACGAGCAGTACTTC. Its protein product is CATSEGDRGYYEQYF.

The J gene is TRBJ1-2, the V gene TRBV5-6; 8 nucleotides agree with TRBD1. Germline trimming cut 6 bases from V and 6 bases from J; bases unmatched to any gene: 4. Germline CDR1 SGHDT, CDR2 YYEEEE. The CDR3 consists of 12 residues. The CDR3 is CASTKQGDGYTF. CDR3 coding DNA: TGTGCCAGCACTAAACAGGGGGATGGCTACACCTTC. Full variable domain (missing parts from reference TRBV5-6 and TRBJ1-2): DAGVTQSPTHLIKTRGQQVTLRCSPKSGHDTVSWYQQALGQGPQFIFQYYEEEERQRGNFPDRFSGHQFPNYSSELNVNALLLGDSALYLCASTKQGDGYTFGSGTRLTVV.

The CDR3 sequence: CASTQSRPSNGYTF. As DNA, the CDR3 is TGTGCCAGTACCCAGAGCCGTCCCTCAAATGGCTACACCTTC. The chain is built from TRBV19 and TRBJ1-2; D unresolved. CDR3 size: 14 residues. In germline, CDR1 is LNHDA, CDR2 SQIVND (reference sequence). With 7 bases removed from V and 6 bases from J, the gap between germline ends came to 18 bases.

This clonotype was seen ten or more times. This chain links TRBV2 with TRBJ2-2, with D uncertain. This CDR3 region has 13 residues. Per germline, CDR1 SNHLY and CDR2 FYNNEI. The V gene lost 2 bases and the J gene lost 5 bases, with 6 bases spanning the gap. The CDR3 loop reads CASSEQFTGELFF. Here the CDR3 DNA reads TGTGCCAGCAGTGAACAGTTTACCGGGGAGCTGTTTTTT.

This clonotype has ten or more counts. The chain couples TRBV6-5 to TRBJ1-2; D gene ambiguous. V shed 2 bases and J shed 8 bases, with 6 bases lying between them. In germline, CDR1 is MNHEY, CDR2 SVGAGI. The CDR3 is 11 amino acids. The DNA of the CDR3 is TGTGCCAGCAGTTACGGTGGCGGCTACACCTTC. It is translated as CASSYGGGYTF.

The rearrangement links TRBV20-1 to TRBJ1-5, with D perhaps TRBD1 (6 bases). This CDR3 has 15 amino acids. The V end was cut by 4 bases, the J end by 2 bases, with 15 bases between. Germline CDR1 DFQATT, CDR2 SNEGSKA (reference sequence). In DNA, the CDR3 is TGCAGTGCTACCCGGGGGGCCGCGCGCAATCAGCCCCAGCATTTT. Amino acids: CSATRGAARNQPQHF.

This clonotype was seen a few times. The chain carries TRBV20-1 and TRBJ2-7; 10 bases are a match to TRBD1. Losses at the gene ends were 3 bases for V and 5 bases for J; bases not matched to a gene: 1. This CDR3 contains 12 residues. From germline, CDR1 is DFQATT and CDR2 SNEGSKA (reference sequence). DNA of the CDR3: TGCAGTGCTAGGGGGACAGGGGACGAGCAGTACTTC. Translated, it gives CSARGTGDEQYF.

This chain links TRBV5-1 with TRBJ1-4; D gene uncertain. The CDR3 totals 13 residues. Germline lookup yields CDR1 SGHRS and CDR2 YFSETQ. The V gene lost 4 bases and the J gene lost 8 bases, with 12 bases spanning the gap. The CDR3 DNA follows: TGCGCCAGCAGCCCCTCCCAGACGGAAAAACTGTTTTTT. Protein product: CASSPSQTEKLFF.

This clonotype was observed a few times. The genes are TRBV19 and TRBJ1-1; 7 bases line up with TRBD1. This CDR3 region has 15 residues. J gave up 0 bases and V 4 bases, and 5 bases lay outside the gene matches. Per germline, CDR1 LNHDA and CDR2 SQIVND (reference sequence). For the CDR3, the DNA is TGTGCCAGTAGTACCTGGGGACAGATGAACACTGAAGCTTTCTTT. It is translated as CASSTWGQMNTEAFF.

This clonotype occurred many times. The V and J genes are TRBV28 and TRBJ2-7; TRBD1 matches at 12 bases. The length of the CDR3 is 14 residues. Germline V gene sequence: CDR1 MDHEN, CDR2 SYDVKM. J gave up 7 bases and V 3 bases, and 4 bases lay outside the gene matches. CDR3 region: CASSLGQGAWEQYF. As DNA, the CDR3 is TGTGCCAGCAGTTTGGGACAGGGGGCATGGGAGCAGTACTTC. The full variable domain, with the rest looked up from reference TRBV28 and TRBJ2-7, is DVKVTQSSRYLVKRTGEKVFLECVQDMDHENMFWYRQDPGLGLRLIYFSYDVKMKEKGDIPEGYSVSREKKERFSLILESASTNQTSMYLCASSLGQGAWEQYFGPGTRLTVT.

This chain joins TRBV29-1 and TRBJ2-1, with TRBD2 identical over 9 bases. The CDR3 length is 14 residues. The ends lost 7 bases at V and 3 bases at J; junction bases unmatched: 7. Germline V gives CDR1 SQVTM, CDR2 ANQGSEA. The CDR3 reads CSAQTSGDYNEQFF. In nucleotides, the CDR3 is TGCAGCGCCCAGACTAGCGGAGACTACAATGAGCAGTTCTTC.

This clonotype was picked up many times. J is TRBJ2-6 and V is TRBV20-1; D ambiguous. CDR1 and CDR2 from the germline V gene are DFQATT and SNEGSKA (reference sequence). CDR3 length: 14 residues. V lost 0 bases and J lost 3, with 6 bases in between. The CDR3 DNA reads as TGCAGTGCTAGAGAACAGCTTGGGGCCAACGTCCTGACTTTC. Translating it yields CSAREQLGANVLTF.

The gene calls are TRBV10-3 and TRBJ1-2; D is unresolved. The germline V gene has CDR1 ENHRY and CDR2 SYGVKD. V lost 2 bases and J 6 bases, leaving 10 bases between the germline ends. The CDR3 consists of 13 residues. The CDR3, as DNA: TGTGCCATCAGTGAGAAAGTGGGCGATGGCTACACCTTC. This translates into CAISEKVGDGYTF.

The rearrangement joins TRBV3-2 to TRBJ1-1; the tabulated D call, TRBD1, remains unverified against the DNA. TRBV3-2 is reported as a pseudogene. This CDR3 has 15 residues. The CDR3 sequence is CASSQARTSNTEAFF. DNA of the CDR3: TGTGCCAGCAGCCAAGCCAGGACAAGTAACACTGAAGCTTTCTTT.

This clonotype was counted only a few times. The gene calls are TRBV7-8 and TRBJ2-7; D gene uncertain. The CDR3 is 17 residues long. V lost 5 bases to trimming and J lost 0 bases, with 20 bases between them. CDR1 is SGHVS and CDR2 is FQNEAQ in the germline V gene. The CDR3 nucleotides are TGTGCCAGCAGCCAAGAAGTCGGCCAGCCGATCTCCTACGAGCAGTACTTC. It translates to CASSQEVGQPISYEQYF.

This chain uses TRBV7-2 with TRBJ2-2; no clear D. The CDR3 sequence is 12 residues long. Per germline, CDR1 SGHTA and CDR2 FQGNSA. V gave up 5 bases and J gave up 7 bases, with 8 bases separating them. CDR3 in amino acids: CASSQEYGELFF. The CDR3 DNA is TGTGCCAGCAGCCAAGAATACGGGGAGCTGTTTTTT.

CDR3: CASSWVAGGVGGTQYF. The CDR3 DNA reads as TGTGCCAGCAGCTGGGTAGCGGGAGGGGTTGGAGGGACCCAGTACTTC. The chain has TRBV7-9 and TRBJ2-5, with 11 bases matching TRBD2. This CDR3 is built from 16 residues. Germline values: CDR1 SEHNR, CDR2 FQNEAQ (reference sequence). With V trimmed by 4 bases and J by 7 bases, 11 bases remained unmatched.